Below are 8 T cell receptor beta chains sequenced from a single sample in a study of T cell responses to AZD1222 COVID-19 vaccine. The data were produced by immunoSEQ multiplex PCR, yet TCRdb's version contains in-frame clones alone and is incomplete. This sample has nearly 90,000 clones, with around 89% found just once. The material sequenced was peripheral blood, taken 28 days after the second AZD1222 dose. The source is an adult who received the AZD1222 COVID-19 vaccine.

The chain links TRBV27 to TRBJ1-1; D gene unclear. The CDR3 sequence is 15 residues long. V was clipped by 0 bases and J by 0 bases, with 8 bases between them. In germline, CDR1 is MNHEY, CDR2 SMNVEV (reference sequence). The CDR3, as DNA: TGTGCCAGCAGTTTATCCGGGATACTGAACACTGAAGCTTTCTTT. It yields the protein CASSLSGILNTEAFF.

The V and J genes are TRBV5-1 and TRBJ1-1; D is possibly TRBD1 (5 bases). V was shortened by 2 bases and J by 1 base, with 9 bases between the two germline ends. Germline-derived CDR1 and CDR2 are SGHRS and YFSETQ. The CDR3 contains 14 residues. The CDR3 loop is CASSFLGTNTEAFF. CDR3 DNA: TGCGCCAGCAGCTTTCTAGGGACGAACACTGAAGCTTTCTTT.

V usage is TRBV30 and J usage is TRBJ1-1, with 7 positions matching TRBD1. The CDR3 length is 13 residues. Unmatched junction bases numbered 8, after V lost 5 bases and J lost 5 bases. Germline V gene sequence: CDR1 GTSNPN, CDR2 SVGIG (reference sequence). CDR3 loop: CAWDRVKGTEAFF. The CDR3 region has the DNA TGTGCCTGGGACAGGGTAAAGGGAACTGAAGCTTTCTTT.

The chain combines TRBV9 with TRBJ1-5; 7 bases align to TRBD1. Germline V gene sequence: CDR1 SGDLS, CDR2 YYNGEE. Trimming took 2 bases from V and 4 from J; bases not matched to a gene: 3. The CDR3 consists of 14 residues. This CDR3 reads CASSVQGGNQPQHF. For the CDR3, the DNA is TGTGCCAGCAGCGTCCAGGGGGGGAATCAGCCCCAGCATTTT.

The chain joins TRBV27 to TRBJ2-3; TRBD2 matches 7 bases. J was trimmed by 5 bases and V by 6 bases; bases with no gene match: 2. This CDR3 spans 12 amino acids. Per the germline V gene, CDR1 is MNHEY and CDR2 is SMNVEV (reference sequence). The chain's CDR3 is CASRRTRDTQYF. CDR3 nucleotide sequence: TGTGCCAGCAGGCGGACTAGAGATACGCAGTATTTT.

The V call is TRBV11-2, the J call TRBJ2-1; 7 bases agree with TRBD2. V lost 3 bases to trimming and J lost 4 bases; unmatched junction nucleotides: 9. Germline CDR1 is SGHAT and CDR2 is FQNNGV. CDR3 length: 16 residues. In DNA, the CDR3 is TGTGCCAGCAGCTTCCGACAGCGGGAAAGGTACAATGAGCAGTTCTTC. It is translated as CASSFRQRERYNEQFF. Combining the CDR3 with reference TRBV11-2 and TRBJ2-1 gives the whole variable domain EAGVAQSPRYKIIEKRQSVAFWCNPISGHATLYWYQQILGQGPKLLIQFQNNGVVDDSQLPKDRFSAERLKGVDSTLKIQPAKLEDSAVYLCASSFRQRERYNEQFFGPGTRLTVL.

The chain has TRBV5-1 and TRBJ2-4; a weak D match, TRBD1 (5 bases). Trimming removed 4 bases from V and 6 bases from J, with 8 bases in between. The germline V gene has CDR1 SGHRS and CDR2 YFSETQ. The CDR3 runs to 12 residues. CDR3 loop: CASSADRNIQYF. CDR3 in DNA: TGCGCCAGCAGCGCTGACAGAAACATTCAGTACTTC.

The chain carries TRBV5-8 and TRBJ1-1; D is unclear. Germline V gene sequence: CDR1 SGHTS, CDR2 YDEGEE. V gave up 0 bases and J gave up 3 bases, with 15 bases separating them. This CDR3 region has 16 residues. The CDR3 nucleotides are TGTGCCAGCAGCTTGGACCTACGGTTGGGGTACACTGAAGCTTTCTTT. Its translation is CASSLDLRLGYTEAFF.